Listed below are T cell receptor beta chains from one sample, sequenced in a study of CD8+ T cells in alopecia areata. Some clones are missing from TCRdb's copy, which holds only in-frame ones; the method was immunoSEQ multiplex PCR. Among approximately 140,000 clones listed, 82% were seen once. The sample in question was CD8+ T cells sorted from blood, obtained at week 4, from a patient treated with tofacitinib. The receptors here all came from a human donor with alopecia areata. Both conserved end residues are part of each CDR3. A D gene is named only where the DNA matches it firmly. Not every row has a clone size; where given, it reads once, few, many or a size class.

v_gene	j_gene	d_gene	abundance	CDR3aa	CDR3nt
TRBV6-5	TRBJ2-7	.	.	CASSLGDKVLHEQYF	TGTGCCAGCAGTTTGGGGGATAAGGTTCTTCACGAGCAGTACTTC
TRBV29-1	TRBJ1-1	.	.	CSVEGGQNTEAFF	TGCAGCGTTGAGGGGGGCCAGAACACTGAAGCTTTCTTT
TRBV29-1	TRBJ1-1	.	.	CSAGWRTEAFF	TGCAGCGCCGGATGGCGTACTGAAGCTTTCTTT
TRBV29-1	TRBJ2-7	.	.	CSVEEGAYHEQYF	TGCAGCGTTGAAGAGGGGGCGTATCACGAGCAGTACTTC
TRBV29-1	TRBJ2-7	.	.	CSAGQDYEQYF	TGCAGCGCTGGCCAGGACTACGAGCAGTACTTC
TRBV29-1	TRBJ2-1	.	few	CSVDYGRTLDEQFF	TGCAGCGTTGATTATGGACGAACCTTGGATGAGCAGTTCTTC
TRBV7-8	TRBJ2-3	.	few	CASSRRAMVTDTQYF	TGTGCCAGCAGTAGGAGAGCCATGGTCACAGATACGCAGTATTTT
TRBV4-1	TRBJ2-4	.	.	CASSQGPAAAKNIQYF	TGCGCCAGCAGCCAAGGACCAGCCGCTGCCAAAAACATTCAGTACTTC
TRBV25-1	TRBJ2-2	.	.	CASSTGHYLSFTGELFF	TGTGCCAGCAGCACCGGACACTACCTCTCATTCACCGGGGAGCTGTTTTTT
TRBV7-9	TRBJ1-5	.	.	CASSKPGGDQPQHF	TGTGCCAGCAGCAAACCAGGCGGGGATCAGCCCCAGCATTTT
TRBV29-1	TRBJ1-1	.	once	CSVVGANTEAFF	TGCAGCGTTGTAGGGGCGAACACTGAAGCTTTCTTT
TRBV5-4	TRBJ2-2	.	.	CASSLAYTGELFF	TGTGCCAGCAGCTTGGCTTACACCGGGGAGCTGTTTTTT
TRBV13	TRBJ2-6	.	.	CASSPITGANVLTF	TGTGCCAGCAGCCCTATAACTGGGGCCAACGTCCTGACTTTC
TRBV7-9	TRBJ2-3	TRBD2	.	CASSPNGLVPDTQYF	TGTGCCAGCAGCCCTAACGGACTAGTTCCGGATACGCAGTATTTT
TRBV30	TRBJ2-7	.	.	CAWSVLGYEQYF	TGTGCCTGGAGTGTACTTGGGTACGAGCAGTACTTC
TRBV14	TRBJ2-1	TRBD1	few	CASSQDVEGAKRNEQFF	TGTGCCAGCAGCCAAGATGTCGAGGGGGCTAAGAGGAATGAGCAGTTCTTC
TRBV13	TRBJ2-7	.	.	CASSLGHNPQGAYEQYF	TGTGCCAGCAGCTTAGGCCATAATCCCCAGGGAGCCTACGAGCAGTACTTC
TRBV7-9	TRBJ1-6	.	.	CASRFDSSYNSPLHF	TGTGCCAGCAGGTTCGACAGCTCCTATAATTCACCCCTCCACTTT
TRBV5-1	TRBJ2-1	TRBD2	.	CASSQLAGGHNEQFF	TGCGCCAGCAGCCAATTAGCGGGGGGCCACAATGAGCAGTTCTTC
TRBV6-5	TRBJ2-1	TRBD1	.	CASSLGQGGYNEQFF	TGTGCCAGCAGCCTCGGACAGGGCGGCTACAATGAGCAGTTCTTC
TRBV7-9	TRBJ2-3	.	.	CASSLIARGADTQYF	TGTGCCAGCAGCTTAATAGCGAGAGGGGCAGATACGCAGTATTTT
TRBV29-1	TRBJ2-1	.	few	CSVGEYSYNEQFF	TGCAGCGTGGGAGAGTACTCCTACAATGAGCAGTTCTTC
TRBV13	TRBJ2-5	.	.	CASSLVVVEGQETQYF	TGTGCCAGCAGCTTAGTTGTGGTGGAGGGTCAAGAGACCCAGTACTTC
TRBV4-3	TRBJ2-1	.	.	CASSPTAGVYNEQFF	TGCGCCAGCAGCCCGACCGCCGGGGTCTACAATGAGCAGTTCTTC
TRBV2	TRBJ2-5	TRBD2	.	CASSEGGGLAGGGPQETQYF	TGTGCCAGCAGTGAGGGAGGCGGGCTAGCGGGGGGAGGCCCCCAAGAGACCCAGTACTTC
TRBV16	TRBJ1-2	.	.	CASSQSWQGYGYTF	TGTGCCAGCAGCCAATCTTGGCAGGGTTATGGCTACACCTTC
TRBV4-1	TRBJ2-7	.	once	CASSQGVDLSYEQYF	TGCGCCAGCAGCCAAGGCGTAGATCTTTCGTACGAGCAGTACTTC
TRBV10-3	TRBJ2-3	TRBD1	.	CAISLIPGTGPVTDTQYF	TGTGCCATCAGTCTAATCCCCGGGACAGGGCCTGTCACAGATACGCAGTATTTT
TRBV7-9	TRBJ2-3	.	.	CASSLSGPDTQYF	TGTGCCAGCAGTCTGAGCGGGCCAGATACGCAGTATTTT
TRBV29-1	TRBJ1-2	.	.	CSVEDHGKGLGDGYTF	TGCAGCGTTGAAGATCATGGCAAGGGTCTAGGGGATGGCTACACCTTC
TRBV7-2	TRBJ2-3	TRBD2	once	CASSLVSGGAADTQYF	TGTGCCAGCAGCTTAGTTAGCGGGGGGGCCGCAGATACGCAGTATTTT
TRBV6-5	TRBJ2-3	.	.	CASSEGGLDTQYF	TGTGCCAGCAGTGAAGGTGGACTAGATACGCAGTATTTT
TRBV5-1	TRBJ2-1	TRBD1	.	CASSLGTGPVVQFF	TGCGCCAGCAGCTTGGGGACAGGTCCAGTTGTGCAGTTCTTC
TRBV11-3	TRBJ2-3	TRBD2	.	CASSPYLAGTDTQYF	TGTGCCAGCAGCCCTTATCTAGCGGGCACAGATACGCAGTATTTT
TRBV30	TRBJ2-7	.	.	CAWSPTGHGEQYF	TGTGCCTGGAGCCCAACAGGACACGGCGAGCAGTACTTC
TRBV5-6	TRBJ2-7	TRBD1	.	CASSSPGTGALEQYF	TGTGCCAGCAGTTCCCCCGGGACAGGGGCCCTCGAGCAGTACTTC
TRBV29-1	TRBJ1-1	.	.	CSVVVLNTEAFF	TGCAGCGTTGTTGTCCTGAACACTGAAGCTTTCTTT
TRBV4-1	TRBJ2-6	.	.	CASSQDGGPGANVLTF	TGCGCCAGCAGCCAAGATGGGGGCCCTGGGGCCAACGTCCTGACTTTC
TRBV7-9	TRBJ1-5	.	.	CASSSSGDYSNQPQHF	TGTGCCAGCAGCTCTTCAGGGGATTATAGCAATCAGCCCCAGCATTTT
TRBV7-6	TRBJ1-2	TRBD1	.	CASSPPDRVVGYTF	TGTGCCAGCAGCCCCCCGGACAGGGTCGTTGGCTACACCTTC
TRBV6-1	TRBJ2-7	.	.	CASTRGDWTYEQYF	TGTGCCAGCACCCGGGGCGACTGGACCTACGAGCAGTACTTC
TRBV27	TRBJ2-7	.	.	CASSSPPGAHEQYF	TGTGCCAGCAGTTCCCCGCCCGGGGCCCACGAGCAGTACTTC
TRBV2	TRBJ1-3	.	.	CASSGVTSSGNTIYF	TGTGCCAGCAGCGGGGTGACCAGCTCTGGAAACACCATATATTTT
TRBV7-9	TRBJ2-7	TRBD1	.	CASSLREQGAYEQYF	TGTGCCAGCAGCTTAAGGGAACAGGGGGCCTACGAGCAGTACTTC
TRBV7-6	TRBJ2-3	TRBD2	.	CASSLVRQRYLSGGAPDTQYF	TGTGCCAGCAGCTTAGTCCGGCAGCGGTACCTAAGCGGGGGGGCCCCAGATACGCAGTATTTT
TRBV2	TRBJ1-2	.	.	CASSGSSRPHYGYTF	TGTGCCAGCAGTGGATCGTCTCGTCCCCATTATGGCTACACCTTC
TRBV27	TRBJ2-7	.	.	CASSPGVGSYEQYF	TGTGCCAGCAGTCCTGGGGTTGGATCCTACGAGCAGTACTTC
TRBV4-1	TRBJ1-2	.	.	CASSQAPGASRPYTF	TGCGCCAGCAGCCAAGCCCCAGGAGCCTCGAGGCCCTACACCTTC
TRBV5-6	TRBJ2-7	TRBD1	.	CASSAPGRGLYEQYF	TGTGCCAGCAGCGCCCCGGGCAGGGGGCTATACGAGCAGTACTTC
TRBV5-6	TRBJ2-7	TRBD1	.	CASSQDRAEQYF	TGTGCCAGCAGCCAGGACAGGGCCGAGCAGTACTTC
TRBV2	TRBJ2-1	.	.	CASSDARNEQFF	TGTGCCAGCAGTGACGCGAGGAATGAGCAGTTCTTC
TRBV10-3	TRBJ2-5	TRBD1	.	CAISLTRTGTETQYF	TGTGCCATCAGTCTAACCCGGACAGGGACGGAGACCCAGTACTTC